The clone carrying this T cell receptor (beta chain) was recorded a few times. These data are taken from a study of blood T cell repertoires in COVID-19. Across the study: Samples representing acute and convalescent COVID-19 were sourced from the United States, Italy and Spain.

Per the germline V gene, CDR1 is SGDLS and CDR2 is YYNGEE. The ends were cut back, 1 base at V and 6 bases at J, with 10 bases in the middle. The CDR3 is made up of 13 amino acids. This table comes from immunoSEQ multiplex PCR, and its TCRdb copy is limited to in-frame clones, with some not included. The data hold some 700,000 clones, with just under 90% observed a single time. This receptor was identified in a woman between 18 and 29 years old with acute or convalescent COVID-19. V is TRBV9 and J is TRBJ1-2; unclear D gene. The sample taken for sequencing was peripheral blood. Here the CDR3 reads CASSVSGVDGYTF. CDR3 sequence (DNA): TGTGCCAGCAGCGTAAGCGGCGTTGATGGCTACACCTTC. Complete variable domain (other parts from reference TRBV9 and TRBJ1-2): DSGVTQTPKHLITATGQRVTLRCSPRSGDLSVYWYQQSLDQGLQFLIQYYNGEERAKGNILERFSAQQFPDLHSELNLSSLELGDSALYFCASSVSGVDGYTFGSGTRLTVV.